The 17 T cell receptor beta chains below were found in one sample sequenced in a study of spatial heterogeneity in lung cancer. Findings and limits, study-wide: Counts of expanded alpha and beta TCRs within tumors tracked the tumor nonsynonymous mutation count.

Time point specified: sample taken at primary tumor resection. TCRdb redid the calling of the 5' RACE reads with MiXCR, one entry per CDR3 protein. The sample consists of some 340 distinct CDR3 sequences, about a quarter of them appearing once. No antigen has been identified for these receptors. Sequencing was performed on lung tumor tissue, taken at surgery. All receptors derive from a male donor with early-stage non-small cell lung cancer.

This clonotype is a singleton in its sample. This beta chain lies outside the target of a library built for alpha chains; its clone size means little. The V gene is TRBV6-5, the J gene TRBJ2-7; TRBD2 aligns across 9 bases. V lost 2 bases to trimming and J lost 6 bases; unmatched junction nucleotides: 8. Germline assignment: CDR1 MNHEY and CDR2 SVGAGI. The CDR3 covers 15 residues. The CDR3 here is CASSYGGGAGGEQYF. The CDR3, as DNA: TGTGCCAGCAGTTACGGCGGGGGGGCCGGCGGCGAGCAGTACTTC.

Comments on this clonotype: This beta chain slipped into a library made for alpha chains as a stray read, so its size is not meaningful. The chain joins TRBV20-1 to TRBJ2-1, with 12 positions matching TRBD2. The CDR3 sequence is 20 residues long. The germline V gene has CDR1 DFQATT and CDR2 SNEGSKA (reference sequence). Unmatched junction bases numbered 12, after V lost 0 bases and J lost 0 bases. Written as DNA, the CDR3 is TGCAGTGCTAGAGATTTGAGGGGACTAGCGGGCTTGAGCTCCTACAATGAGCAGTTCTTC. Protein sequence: CSARDLRGLAGLSSYNEQFF.

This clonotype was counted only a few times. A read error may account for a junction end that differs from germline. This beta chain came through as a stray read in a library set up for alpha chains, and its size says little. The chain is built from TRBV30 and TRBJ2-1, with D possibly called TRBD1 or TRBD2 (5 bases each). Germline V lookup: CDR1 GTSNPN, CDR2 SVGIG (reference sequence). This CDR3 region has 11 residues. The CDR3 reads CAWSPGLAQLF. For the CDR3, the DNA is TGTGCCTGGAGTCCGGGGCTGGCCCAGCTCTTC.

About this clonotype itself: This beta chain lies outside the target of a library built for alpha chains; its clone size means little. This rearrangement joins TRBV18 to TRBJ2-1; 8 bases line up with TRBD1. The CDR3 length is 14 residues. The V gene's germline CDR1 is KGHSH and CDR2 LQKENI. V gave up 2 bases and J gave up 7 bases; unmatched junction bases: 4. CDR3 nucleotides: TGTGCCAGCTCACCAGGACAGGGTCGGAATGAGCAGTTCTTC. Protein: CASSPGQGRNEQFF.

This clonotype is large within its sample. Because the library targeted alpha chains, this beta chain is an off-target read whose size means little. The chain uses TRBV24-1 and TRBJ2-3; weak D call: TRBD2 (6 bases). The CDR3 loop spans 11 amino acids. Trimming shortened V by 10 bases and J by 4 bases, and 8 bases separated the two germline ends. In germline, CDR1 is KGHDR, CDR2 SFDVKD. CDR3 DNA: TGTGCCACTGGGACTGCAGATACGCAGTATTTT. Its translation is CATGTADTQYF.

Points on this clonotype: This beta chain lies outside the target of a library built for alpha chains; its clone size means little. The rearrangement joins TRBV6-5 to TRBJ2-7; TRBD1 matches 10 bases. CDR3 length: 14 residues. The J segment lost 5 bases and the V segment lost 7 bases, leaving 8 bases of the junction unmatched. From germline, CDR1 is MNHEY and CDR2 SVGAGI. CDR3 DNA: TGTGCCAGCAATCCGGGACAGGGGAGCGACGAGCAGTACTTC. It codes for CASNPGQGSDEQYF.

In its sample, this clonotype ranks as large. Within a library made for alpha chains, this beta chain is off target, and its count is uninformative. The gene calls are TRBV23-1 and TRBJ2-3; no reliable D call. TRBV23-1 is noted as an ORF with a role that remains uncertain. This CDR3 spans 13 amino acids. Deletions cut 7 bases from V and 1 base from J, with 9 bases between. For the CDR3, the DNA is TGCGCCAGCACCCAGGACCGCACAGATACGCAGTATTTT. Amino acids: CASTQDRTDTQYF.

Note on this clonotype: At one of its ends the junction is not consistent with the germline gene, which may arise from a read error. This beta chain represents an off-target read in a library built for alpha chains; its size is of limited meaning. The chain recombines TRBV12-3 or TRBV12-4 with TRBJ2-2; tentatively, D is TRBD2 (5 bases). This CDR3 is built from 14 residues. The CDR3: CASSTTENTGELLF. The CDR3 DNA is TGTGCCAGCAGTACTACAGAGAACACCGGGGAGCTGCTTTTT.

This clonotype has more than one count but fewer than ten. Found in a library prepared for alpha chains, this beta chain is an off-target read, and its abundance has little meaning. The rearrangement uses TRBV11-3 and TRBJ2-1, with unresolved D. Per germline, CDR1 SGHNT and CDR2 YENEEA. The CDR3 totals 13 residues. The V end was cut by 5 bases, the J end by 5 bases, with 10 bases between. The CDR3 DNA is TGTGCCAGCAGCCCAAGTGGGGACAATGAGCAGTTCTTC. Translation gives CASSPSGDNEQFF.

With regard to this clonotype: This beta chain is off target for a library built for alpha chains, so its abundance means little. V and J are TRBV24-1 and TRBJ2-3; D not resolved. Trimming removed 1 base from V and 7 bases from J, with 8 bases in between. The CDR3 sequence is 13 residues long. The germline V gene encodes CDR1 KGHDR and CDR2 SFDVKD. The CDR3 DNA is TGTGCCACCAGTGATTTACACGGCTATACGCAGTATTTT. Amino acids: CATSDLHGYTQYF.

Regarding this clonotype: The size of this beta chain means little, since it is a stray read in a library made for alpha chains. The CDR3 is CASGRDLYEQYF. CDR3 nucleotide sequence: TGTGCCAGCGGCCGAGACCTGTACGAGCAGTACTTC. This sequence joins TRBV2 and TRBJ2-7; D gene ambiguous. The germline gives CDR1 SNHLY, CDR2 FYNNEI. The CDR3 has 12 amino acids. Trimming pared 8 bases from V and 4 bases from J, leaving 12 bases between.

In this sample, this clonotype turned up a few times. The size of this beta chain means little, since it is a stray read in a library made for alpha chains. The CDR3 loop is CASSLIQGAGEQYF. The CDR3 DNA follows: TGTGCCAGCAGCTTGATTCAGGGGGCAGGGGAGCAGTACTTC. J is TRBJ2-7 and V is TRBV5-5; TRBD1 agrees at 8 bases. The V and J ends lost 1 base and 7 bases, in that order; junction bases with no gene match: 7. In germline, CDR1 is SGHKS, CDR2 YYEKEE (reference sequence). This CDR3 spans 14 amino acids.

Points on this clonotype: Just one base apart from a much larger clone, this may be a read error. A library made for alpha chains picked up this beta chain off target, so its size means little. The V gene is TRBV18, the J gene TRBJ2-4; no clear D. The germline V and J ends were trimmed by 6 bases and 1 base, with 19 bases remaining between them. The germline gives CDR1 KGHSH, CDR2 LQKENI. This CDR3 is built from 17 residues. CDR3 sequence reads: CASSDHPRVRAKNIQYF. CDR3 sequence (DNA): TGTGCCAGCTCCGACCACCCCCGGGTCAGGGCCAAAAACATTCAGTACTTC.

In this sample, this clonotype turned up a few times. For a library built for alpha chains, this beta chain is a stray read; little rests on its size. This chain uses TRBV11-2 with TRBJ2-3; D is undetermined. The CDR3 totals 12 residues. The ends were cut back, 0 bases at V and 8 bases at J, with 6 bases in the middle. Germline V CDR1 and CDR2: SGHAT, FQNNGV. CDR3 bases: TGTGCCAGCAGCTTAGATCTGGTTACGCAGTATTTT. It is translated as CASSLDLVTQYF.

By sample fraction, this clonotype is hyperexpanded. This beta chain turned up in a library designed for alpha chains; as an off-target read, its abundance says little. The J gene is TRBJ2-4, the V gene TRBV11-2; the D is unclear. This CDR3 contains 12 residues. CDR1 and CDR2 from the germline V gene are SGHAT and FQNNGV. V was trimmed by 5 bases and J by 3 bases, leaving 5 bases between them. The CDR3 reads CASSVGKNIQYF. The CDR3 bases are TGTGCCAGCAGCGTTGGCAAAAACATTCAGTACTTC.

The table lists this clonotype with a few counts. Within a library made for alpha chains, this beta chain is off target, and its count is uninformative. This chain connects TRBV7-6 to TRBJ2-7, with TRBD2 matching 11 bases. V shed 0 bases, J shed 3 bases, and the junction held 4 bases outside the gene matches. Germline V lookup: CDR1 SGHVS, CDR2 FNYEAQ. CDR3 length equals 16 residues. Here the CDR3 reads CASSLALAGGVYEQYF. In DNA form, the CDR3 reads TGTGCCAGCAGCTTAGCGCTAGCGGGAGGTGTCTACGAGCAGTACTTC.

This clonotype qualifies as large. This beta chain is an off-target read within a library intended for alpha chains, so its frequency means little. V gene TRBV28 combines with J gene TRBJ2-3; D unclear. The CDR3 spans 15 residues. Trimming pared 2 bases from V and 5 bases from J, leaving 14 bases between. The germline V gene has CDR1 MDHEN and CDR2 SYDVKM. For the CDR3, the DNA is TGTGCCAGCAGTTTACCGGAAGGCCTTTTAGATACGCAGTATTTT. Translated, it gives CASSLPEGLLDTQYF.